Listed below are T cell receptor beta chains from one sample, sequenced in a study of blood T cell repertoires in COVID-19. Here immunoSEQ multiplex PCR was the method, and the copy in TCRdb shows in-frame clones only, minus some. In the table there are hundreds of thousands of clones, 85% to 90% of which are singletons. Input material: PBMCs or T cells enriched from blood (not recorded which). All receptors come from a woman between 18 and 29 years old with acute COVID-19. The CDR3 runs from the conserved cysteine through the conserved F or W. D genes are given only for firm matches. Some rows have no size entry. The others give once, few or many, or a class for an expanded clone.

size | J | D | V | CDR3 | DNA
NA | TRBJ2-7 | TRBD1 | TRBV27 | CASRRTGPGNEQYF | TGTGCCAGCAGGCGGACAGGGCCTGGTAACGAGCAGTACTTC
NA | TRBJ2-1 | TRBD1 | TRBV14 | CASSDPGQGNNEQFF | TGTGCCAGCAGCGATCCGGGACAGGGGAACAATGAGCAGTTCTTC
NA | TRBJ2-7 | NA | TRBV10-3 | CAISESLSPYEQYF | TGTGCCATCAGTGAGTCTCTTAGCCCGTACGAGCAGTACTTC
NA | TRBJ1-5 | TRBD1 | TRBV28 | CASSDEQGSSNQPQHF | TGTGCCAGCAGTGATGAACAGGGGTCTAGCAATCAGCCCCAGCATTTT
NA | TRBJ2-1 | TRBD2 | TRBV6-5 | CASSWASSGVHNEQFF | TGTGCCAGCAGTTGGGCTTCGAGCGGGGTCCACAATGAGCAGTTCTTC
NA | TRBJ2-7 | TRBD2 | TRBV5-1 | CASSLGVTSGTTYEQYF | TGCGCCAGCAGCTTGGGGGTGACTAGCGGTACAACCTACGAGCAGTACTTC
NA | TRBJ2-1 | NA | TRBV4-2 | CASSQEASEQFF | TGTGCCAGCAGCCAAGAAGCAAGTGAGCAGTTCTTC
NA | TRBJ2-4 | TRBD2 | TRBV27 | CASRLAGRDIQYF | TGTGCCAGCAGACTAGCGGGAAGGGACATTCAGTACTTC
many | TRBJ2-2 | NA | TRBV18 | CASSPSQQGLVGELFF | TGTGCCAGCTCACCGTCACAACAGGGTTTGGTCGGGGAGCTGTTTTTT
NA | TRBJ2-7 | NA | TRBV19 | CASSTQYEQYF | TGTGCCAGTAGTACCCAGTACGAGCAGTACTTC
NA | TRBJ2-5 | TRBD2 | TRBV11-3 | CASSLGTSGPQGYETQYF | TGTGCCAGCAGCTTAGGGACTAGCGGGCCGCAGGGGTATGAGACCCAGTACTTC
NA | TRBJ1-6 | NA | TRBV28 | CASSSPGDNSPLHF | TGTGCCAGCAGCTCCCCGGGTGATAATTCACCCCTCCACTTT
NA | TRBJ2-3 | TRBD2 | TRBV30 | CAWSVLGEVAGRDTDTQYF | TGTGCCTGGAGTGTACTCGGGGAAGTAGCGGGCCGAGACACAGATACGCAGTATTTT
NA | TRBJ2-7 | NA | TRBV18 | CASSLLESSYEQYF | TGTGCCAGCTCACTACTGGAGAGCTCCTACGAGCAGTACTTC
NA | TRBJ2-7 | TRBD2 | TRBV4-2 | CASSPLAGAYEQYF | TGTGCCAGCAGCCCACTAGCGGGGGCCTACGAGCAGTACTTC
NA | TRBJ1-1 | TRBD1 | TRBV27 | CASSLRQGGNTEAFF | TGTGCCAGCAGTCTCCGACAGGGAGGGAACACTGAAGCTTTCTTT
NA | TRBJ1-2 | TRBD1 | TRBV28 | CASSLTGGRGYTF | TGTGCCAGCAGTTTGACAGGGGGCCGAGGCTACACCTTC
NA | TRBJ2-1 | NA | TRBV7-3 | CASSLRPNYNEQFF | TGTGCCAGCAGCTTAAGGCCCAACTACAATGAGCAGTTCTTC
NA | TRBJ2-1 | TRBD1 | TRBV28 | CASSSRTGGAYNEQFF | TGTGCCAGCAGTTCCCGCACAGGGGGAGCCTACAATGAGCAGTTCTTC
NA | TRBJ2-1 | NA | TRBV7-9 | CASSSLGATGAPLNEQFF | TGTGCCAGCAGCTCCCTAGGGGCGACAGGTGCTCCTCTCAATGAGCAGTTCTTC
once | TRBJ1-2 | NA | TRBV5-1 | CASSLEGGLLYGYTF | TGCGCCAGCAGCTTGGAGGGGGGGCTGCTCTATGGCTACACCTTC
NA | TRBJ2-5 | TRBD1 | TRBV28 | CASSLGTGGFTQYF | TGTGCCAGCAGTTTAGGGACAGGGGGCTTCACCCAGTACTTC
NA | TRBJ2-7 | TRBD2 | TRBV15 | CATSQRGSYEQYF | TGTGCCACCAGCCAGCGGGGAAGCTACGAGCAGTACTTC
NA | TRBJ1-6 | NA | TRBV29-1 | CSVEERCHSPLHF | TGCAGCGTTGAAGAGCGGTGCCATTCACCCCTCCACTTT
NA | TRBJ1-2 | NA | TRBV7-2 | CASSLNTGYTF | TGTGCCAGCAGCTTGAACACCGGCTACACCTTC
NA | TRBJ2-2 | TRBD1 | TRBV10-1 | CASSLQGFTGELFF | TGCGCCAGCAGCCTACAGGGGTTCACCGGGGAGCTGTTTTTT
NA | TRBJ1-2 | TRBD1 | TRBV11-2 | CASSLTKGQANYGYTF | TGTGCCAGCAGCCTGACAAAAGGACAGGCTAACTATGGCTACACCTTC
once | TRBJ2-2 | NA | TRBV3-1/TRBV3-2 | CASSPRLANTGELFF | TGTGCCAGCAGCCCGAGACTTGCGAACACCGGGGAGCTGTTTTTT
NA | TRBJ2-1 | TRBD2 | TRBV28 | CASTLAGGDNEQFF | TGTGCCAGCACGCTAGCGGGAGGGGACAATGAGCAGTTCTTC
once | TRBJ2-7 | TRBD1 | TRBV5-1 | CASSTSDRGSAEQYF | TGCGCCAGCAGCACGTCCGACAGGGGGTCTGCCGAGCAGTACTTC